The 17 T cell receptor beta chains reported below all come from one sample, sequenced in a study of blood T cell repertoires in COVID-19. Sequencing used immunoSEQ multiplex PCR; TCRdb keeps in-frame clones, though not all of them. Of roughly 150,000 clones listed, 83% are singletons. The sequencing sample was made of peripheral blood. These receptor sequences come from a woman of 80 years or more with acute or convalescent COVID-19.

The rearrangement links TRBV5-1 to TRBJ2-5, with 9 bases aligning to TRBD1. From germline, CDR1 is SGHRS and CDR2 YFSETQ. Trimming removed 5 bases from V and 5 bases from J; junction bases left unmatched: 10. The CDR3 runs 15 residues. The CDR3 spells CASRSGTGSVETQYF. The CDR3 DNA sequence: TGCGCCAGCAGATCCGGGACAGGGAGTGTGGAGACCCAGTACTTC. The variable domain in full, with the rest retrieved from reference TRBV5-1 and TRBJ2-5, is KAGVTQTPRYLIKTRGQQVTLSCSPISGHRSVSWYQQTPGQGLQFLFEYFSETQRNKGNFPGRFSGRQFSNSRSEMNVSTLELGDSALYLCASRSGTGSVETQYFGPGTRLLVL.

This rearrangement joins TRBV7-2 to TRBJ1-2; D gene ambiguous. Germline CDR1 reads SGHTA; CDR2 reads FQGNSA. The CDR3 has 15 amino acids. Trimming removed 6 bases from V and 3 bases from J, with 17 bases in between. The CDR3 DNA reads as TGTGCCAGCAGGTCAAGGGAGTCGGGATACTATGGCTACACCTTC. It codes for CASRSRESGYYGYTF. Full variable domain (outside the CDR3, taken from reference TRBV7-2 and TRBJ1-2): GAGVSQSPSNKVTEKGKDVELRCDPISGHTALYWYRQSLGQGLEFLIYFQGNSAPDKSGLPSDRFSAERTGGSVSTLTIQRTQQEDSAVYLCASRSRESGYYGYTFGSGTRLTVV.

This clone was found a few times. The chain combines TRBV11-3 with TRBJ1-2, with a tentative D call TRBD1 (5 bases). Per the germline V gene, CDR1 is SGHNT and CDR2 is YENEEA. V lost 4 bases and J lost 6, with 9 bases in between. The CDR3 sequence is 12 residues long. CDR3 loop: CASSSSGDGYTF. CDR3 nucleotide sequence: TGTGCCAGCAGCTCTTCGGGGGATGGCTACACCTTC.

In this sample, this clone turned up once. The chain couples TRBV15 to TRBJ2-7; D not resolved. The CDR3 contains 16 residues. Trimming removed 0 bases from V and 3 bases from J, with 15 bases in between. CDR1 and CDR2 (germline): LNHNV, YYDKDF (reference sequence). This chain's CDR3 is CATSRDQALNFYEQYF. For the CDR3, the DNA is TGTGCCACCAGCAGAGATCAGGCCCTGAACTTCTACGAGCAGTACTTC.

In DNA form, the CDR3 reads TGTGCCAGCTCACCAGCGGCCACTGAAGCTTTCTTT. Amino acid sequence: CASSPAATEAFF. The chain carries TRBV18 and TRBJ1-1; no reliable D call. The CDR3 spans 12 residues. The germline V and J ends were trimmed by 2 bases and 4 bases, with 5 bases remaining between them. Looked up from germline, CDR1 is KGHSH and CDR2 is LQKENI.

The genes are TRBV7-6 and TRBJ1-4, with TRBD1 matching 7 bases. The CDR3 has 15 residues. V lost 5 bases to trimming and J lost 4 bases; unmatched junction nucleotides: 7. CDR1 is SGHVS and CDR2 is FNYEAQ in the germline V gene. DNA for the CDR3: TGTGCCAGCAGCGAGACAGGGATCGGTAATGAAAAACTGTTTTTT. Protein product: CASSETGIGNEKLFF. The full variable domain, its missing parts supplied by reference TRBV7-6 and TRBJ1-4, is GAGVSQSPRYKVTKRGQDVALRCDPISGHVSLYWYRQALGQGPEFLTYFNYEAQQDKSGLPNDRFSAERPEGSISTLTIQRTEQRDSAMYRCASSETGIGNEKLFFGSGTQLSVL.

V usage is TRBV15 and J usage is TRBJ2-6; a weak D match, TRBD1 (6 bases). Trimming shortened V by 5 bases and J by 0 bases, and 14 bases separated the two germline ends. The germline CDR1 and CDR2 sequences are LNHNV and YYDKDF (reference sequence). CDR3 length equals 17 residues. CDR3 protein: CATSGRQAVSGANVLTF. CDR3 coding DNA: TGTGCCACCAGCGGCAGACAGGCCGTCTCTGGGGCCAACGTCCTGACTTTC. Full variable domain (missing parts from reference TRBV15 and TRBJ2-6): DAMVIQNPRYQVTQFGKPVTLSCSQTLNHNVMYWYQQKSSQAPKLLFHYYDKDFNNEADTPDNFQSRRPNTSFCFLDIRSPGLGDTAMYLCATSGRQAVSGANVLTFGAGSRLTVL.

The gene calls are TRBV5-5 and TRBJ1-4; D is possibly TRBD1 (6 bases). Trimming left V 7 bases short and J 4 bases short, with 11 bases between. This CDR3 contains 13 residues. From germline, CDR1 is SGHKS and CDR2 YYEKEE (reference sequence). The CDR3 here is CASAGQNNEKLFF. CDR3 nucleotide sequence: TGTGCCAGCGCTGGACAGAATAATGAAAAACTGTTTTTT.

This clone has a handful of counts. At one end, the junction sequence differs from germline, possibly due to a read error. The genes are TRBV7-2 and TRBJ1-4; D ambiguous. The CDR3 length is 14 residues. Germline CDR1 reads SGHTA; CDR2 reads FQGNSA. CDR3 DNA: TGTGCAAGCAGTCACGGACTGGGTAATGAAAAACTGTTTTTT. This sequence encodes CASSHGLGNEKLFF.

The chain combines TRBV5-1 with TRBJ1-1; 8 nucleotides align to TRBD1. Germline CDR1 and CDR2: SGHRS and YFSETQ. The CDR3 contains 14 residues. The junction had 3 bases not matched to a gene; V was cut back by 1 base and J by 4 bases. The CDR3 spells CASSLNRGGTEAFF. The CDR3 coding sequence is TGCGCCAGCAGCTTGAACAGGGGGGGCACTGAAGCTTTCTTT. Variable domain in full (rest from reference TRBV5-1 and TRBJ1-1): KAGVTQTPRYLIKTRGQQVTLSCSPISGHRSVSWYQQTPGQGLQFLFEYFSETQRNKGNFPGRFSGRQFSNSRSEMNVSTLELGDSALYLCASSLNRGGTEAFFGQGTRLTVV.

The chain has TRBV6-5 and TRBJ1-1; TRBD1 is a possible D gene (5 bases). The V gene lost 6 bases and the J gene lost 5 bases, with 16 bases spanning the gap. There are 14 residues in the CDR3. Germline V gene data show CDR1 as MNHEY and CDR2 as SVGAGI. As DNA, the CDR3 is TGTGCCAGCAGACGCGGACAAGTAGGTACTGAAGCTTTCTTT. Amino acids: CASRRGQVGTEAFF.

This clone turned up a few times. The V gene is TRBV7-2, the J gene TRBJ2-1; the match to TRBD2 covers 12 bases. The V gene's germline CDR1 is SGHTA and CDR2 FQGNSA. The CDR3 is made up of 17 amino acids. After removal of 5 bases from V and 7 bases from J, the junction contained 12 bases not matched to a gene. CDR3 in amino acids: CASSVVGASGRGNEQFF. The CDR3 DNA reads as TGTGCCAGCAGCGTAGTAGGGGCTAGCGGGAGGGGGAATGAGCAGTTCTTC.

This clone has just a few counts. This sequence joins TRBV7-2 and TRBJ2-4; 11 bases fit TRBD2. The CDR3 runs to 17 residues. V was clipped by 5 bases and J by 6 bases; unmatched bases: 12. CDR1 SGHTA and CDR2 FQGNSA come from the germline V gene. CDR3 region: CASSPTSGGGFPNIQYF. DNA for the CDR3: TGTGCCAGCAGCCCCACTAGCGGGGGAGGTTTCCCAAACATTCAGTACTTC.

The gene calls are TRBV19 and TRBJ1-2; D is unclear. V was shortened by 2 bases and J by 7 bases, with 14 bases between the two germline ends. There are 14 residues in the CDR3. The V gene's germline CDR1 is LNHDA and CDR2 SQIVND (reference sequence). Here the CDR3 DNA reads TGTGCCAGTAGTATACCCCAGAGGTTTGGTGGCTACACCTTC. It specifies CASSIPQRFGGYTF.

This chain connects TRBV6-5 to TRBJ2-5; possibly TRBD2 for D (6 bases). The CDR3 covers 15 residues. Germline V gives CDR1 MNHEY, CDR2 SVGAGI. Trimming shortened V by 6 bases and J by 5 bases, and 19 bases separated the two germline ends. The CDR3, as DNA: TGTGCCAGCAGCCGCCGGGAGCTAGGGTCGGAGACCCAGTACTTC. Its translation is CASSRRELGSETQYF.

The gene calls are TRBV5-6 and TRBJ1-3; D is unresolved. Germline V gene data show CDR1 as SGHDT and CDR2 as YYEEEE. V lost 7 bases and J 0 bases, leaving 14 bases between the germline ends. The CDR3 runs to 15 residues. The CDR3: CASRGGSYSGNTIYF. CDR3 nucleotide sequence: TGTGCCAGCCGTGGCGGTTCCTACTCTGGAAACACCATATATTTT. Variable domain in full (rest from reference TRBV5-6 and TRBJ1-3): DAGVTQSPTHLIKTRGQQVTLRCSPKSGHDTVSWYQQALGQGPQFIFQYYEEEERQRGNFPDRFSGHQFPNYSSELNVNALLLGDSALYLCASRGGSYSGNTIYFGEGSWLTVV.

The rearrangement links TRBV2 to TRBJ2-6; 9 nucleotides align to TRBD2. The ends lost 0 bases at V and 4 bases at J; junction bases unmatched: 10. The germline V gene encodes CDR1 SNHLY and CDR2 FYNNEI. CDR3 length equals 19 residues. The CDR3 protein is CASSEAVTSGPMGANVLTF. The CDR3 DNA sequence: TGTGCCAGCAGTGAAGCGGTGACTAGCGGTCCGATGGGGGCCAACGTCCTGACTTTC. The whole variable domain, remainder taken from reference TRBV2 and TRBJ2-6, is EPEVTQTPSHQVTQMGQEVILRCVPISNHLYFYWYRQILGQKVEFLVSFYNNEISEKSEIFDDQFSVERPDGSNFTLKIRSTKLEDSAMYFCASSEAVTSGPMGANVLTFGAGSRLTVL.